Listed here is a single T cell receptor (beta chain). This CDR3 spans 14 amino acids. Germline-derived CDR1 and CDR2 are MNHEY and SVGAGI. V lost 5 bases, J lost 4 bases, and 11 bases lay in between. Here immunoSEQ multiplex PCR was the method, and the copy in TCRdb shows in-frame clones only, minus some. The table includes tens of thousands of clones, more than 70% detected once. These data originate in a study of radiotherapy plus CTLA-4 blockade in lung cancer. The gene calls are TRBV6-5 and TRBJ1-4; D not certain. This clonotype was obtained from a human donor with non-small cell lung cancer whose response to radiotherapy plus ipilimumab could not be evaluated. Sequenced here: peripheral blood, sampled from a patient treated with radiotherapy plus ipilimumab. The CDR3: CASSRGWGNEKLFF. The CDR3 bases are TGTGCCAGCAGTCGGGGATGGGGTAATGAAAAACTGTTTTTT.